This T cell receptor (beta chain) was identified in a study of T cell changes during pregnancy in multiple sclerosis (dated by TCRdb to between 2017 and 2020). At the level of the whole study: Changes in the T cell repertoire over the course of pregnancy were examined in this study in women with multiple sclerosis.

A remark on this clone: Its specific antigen is unknown. It has no much larger one-base neighbor in the sample; base qualities were not kept.

Its CDR3 holds 12 amino acids, cysteine through phenylalanine. Only CDR3 DNA remains: 36 bases, in frame from the first base. V lost 4 bases and J lost 9 bases; the stretch between them is 13 bases long. CDR1 SNHLY and CDR2 FYNNEI were looked up in the germline V gene. The library was produced with the immunoSEQ multiplex PCR assay. As stored in TCRdb, this immuneACCESS dataset retains in-frame rearrangements with V and J assigned. A fraction of the clones does not appear; measured against another copy, unresolved V genes explain less than half of the discrepancy, and the remainder lacks a known reason. For this sample the table gives around 96,000 clones, of which 94% were detected only once. The leading ten clones occupy about 1.6% of the sample.

The rearranged segments are TRBV2 and TRBJ2-7, and the D gene may be TRBD2, 6 bases matching. The source is a female donor in good health, enrolled as a control in a pregnancy study. The sample was peripheral blood, taken after pregnancy. The base sequence is TGTGCCAGCAGTGTTGGGAGGACCGGGCAGTACTTC. This yields the protein CASSVGRTGQYF.